The entry that follows covers one T cell receptor (beta chain) sequence. The target antigen is unknown. These data come from a study of beta chain features in type 1 diabetes. The study, taken as a whole, reports: Naive, central memory and Treg TCRB repertoires appeared more alike in patients than in healthy donors. There was a possibility that cDNA sequencing over-represented cells with high TCR expression. For Type 1 diabetes patients, all four CD4+ subsets carried TCRB CDR3s that were moderately but significantly shorter.

The CDR3 is made up of 14 amino acids. In germline, CDR1 is SGHVS, CDR2 FQNEAQ. Trimming left V 5 bases short and J 2 bases short, with 13 bases between. The investigators reverse transcribed all of the isolated RNA, so they sequenced expressed TCRB transcripts. Profiling relied on immunoSEQ multiplex PCR, and the TCRdb table lists in-frame clones only, not all of them. The table shows a few hundred thousand clones, with around 12% occurring only once. Sorting of CD4+ naive, central memory, regulatory and stem cell-like memory cells was performed via CD45RO/CCR7/CD25/CD127/CD95/CD27. Sequenced: naive CD4+ T cells from blood. This clonotype originated in a woman between 18 and 30 years old with type 1 diabetes. The chain is built from TRBV7-8 and TRBJ2-7; a weak D match, TRBD1 (6 bases). The CDR3 nucleotides are TGTGCCAGCAGCCTCGAATGGGGGCCCTACGAGCAGTACTTC. It encodes CASSLEWGPYEQYF.